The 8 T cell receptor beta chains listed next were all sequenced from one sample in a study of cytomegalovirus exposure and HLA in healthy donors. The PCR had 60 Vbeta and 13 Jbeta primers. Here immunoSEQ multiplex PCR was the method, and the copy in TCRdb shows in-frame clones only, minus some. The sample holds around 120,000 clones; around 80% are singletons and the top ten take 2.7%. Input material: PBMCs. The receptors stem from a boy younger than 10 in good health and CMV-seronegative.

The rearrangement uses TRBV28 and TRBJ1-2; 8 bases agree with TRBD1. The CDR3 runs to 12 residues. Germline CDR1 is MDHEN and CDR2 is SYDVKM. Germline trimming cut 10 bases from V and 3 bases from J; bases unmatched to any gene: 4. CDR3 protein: CATTDRDYGYTF. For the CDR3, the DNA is TGTGCCACCACGGACAGGGACTATGGCTACACCTTC.

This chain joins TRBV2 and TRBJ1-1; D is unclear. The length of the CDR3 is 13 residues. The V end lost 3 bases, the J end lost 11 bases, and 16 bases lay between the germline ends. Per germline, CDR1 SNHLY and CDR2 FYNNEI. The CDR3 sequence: CASSDGFVEYAFF. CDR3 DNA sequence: TGTGCCAGCAGTGACGGGTTTGTGGAGTACGCTTTCTTT.

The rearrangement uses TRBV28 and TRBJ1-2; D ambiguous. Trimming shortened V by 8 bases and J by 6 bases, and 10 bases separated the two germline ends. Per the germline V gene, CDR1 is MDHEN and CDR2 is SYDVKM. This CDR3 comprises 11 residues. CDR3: CASARNDGYTF. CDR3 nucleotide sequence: TGTGCCAGCGCCAGGAATGATGGCTACACCTTC.

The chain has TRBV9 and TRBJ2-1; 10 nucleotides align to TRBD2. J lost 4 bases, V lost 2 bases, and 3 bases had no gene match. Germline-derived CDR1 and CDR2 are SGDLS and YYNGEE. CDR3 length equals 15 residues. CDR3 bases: TGTGCCAGCAGCGTTGGACTAGCGGAATACAATGAGCAGTTCTTC. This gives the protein CASSVGLAEYNEQFF.

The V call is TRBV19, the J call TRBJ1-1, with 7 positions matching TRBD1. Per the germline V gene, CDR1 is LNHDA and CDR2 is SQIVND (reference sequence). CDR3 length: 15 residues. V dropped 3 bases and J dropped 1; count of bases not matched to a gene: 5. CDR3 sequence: CASSMGGQTNTEAFF. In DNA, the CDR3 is TGTGCCAGTAGTATGGGGGGACAGACGAACACTGAAGCTTTCTTT.

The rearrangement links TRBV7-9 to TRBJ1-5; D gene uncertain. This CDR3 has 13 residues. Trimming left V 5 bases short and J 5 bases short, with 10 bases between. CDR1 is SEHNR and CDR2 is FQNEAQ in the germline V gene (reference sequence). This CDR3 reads CASSQEGYQPQHF. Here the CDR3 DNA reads TGTGCCAGCAGCCAGGAAGGATATCAGCCCCAGCATTTT.

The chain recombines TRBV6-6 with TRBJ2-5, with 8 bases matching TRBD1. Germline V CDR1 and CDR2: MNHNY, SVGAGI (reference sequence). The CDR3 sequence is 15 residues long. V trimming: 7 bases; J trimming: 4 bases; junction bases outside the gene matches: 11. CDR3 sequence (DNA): TGTGCCAGCAAATGGGACAGGACACCTTTAGAGACCCAGTACTTC. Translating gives CASKWDRTPLETQYF.

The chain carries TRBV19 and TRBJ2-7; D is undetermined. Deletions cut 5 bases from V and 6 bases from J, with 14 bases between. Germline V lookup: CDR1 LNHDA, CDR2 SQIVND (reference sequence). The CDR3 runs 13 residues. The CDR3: CASSGFGWGEQYV. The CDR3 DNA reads TGTGCCAGTAGTGGTTTCGGTTGGGGCGAGCAGTACGTC.